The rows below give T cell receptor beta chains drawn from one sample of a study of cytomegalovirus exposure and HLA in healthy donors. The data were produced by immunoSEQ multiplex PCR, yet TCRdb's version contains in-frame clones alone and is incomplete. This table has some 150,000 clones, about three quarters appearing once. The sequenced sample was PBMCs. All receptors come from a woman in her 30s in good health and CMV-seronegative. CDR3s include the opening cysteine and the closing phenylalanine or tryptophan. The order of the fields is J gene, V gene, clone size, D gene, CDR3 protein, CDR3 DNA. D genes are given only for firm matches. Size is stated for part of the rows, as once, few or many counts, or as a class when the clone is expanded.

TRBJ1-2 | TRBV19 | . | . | CASSIDLGAGYGYTF | TGTGCCAGTAGTATAGATTTGGGGGCCGGCTATGGCTACACCTTC
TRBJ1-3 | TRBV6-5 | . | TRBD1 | CASSTTGDGNTIYF | TGTGCCAGCAGCACGACAGGGGATGGAAACACCATATATTTT
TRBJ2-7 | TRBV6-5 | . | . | CASSYSSTFFSYEQYF | TGTGCCAGCAGTTACTCTTCGACATTTTTCTCCTACGAGCAGTACTTC
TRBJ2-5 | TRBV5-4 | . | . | CASSSPAEFLTAGTQYF | TGTGCCAGCAGCTCGCCCGCGGAGTTCCTCACCGCTGGGACCCAGTACTTC
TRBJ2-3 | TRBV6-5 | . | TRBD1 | CASSRQGSTDTQYF | TGTGCCAGCAGTCGACAGGGATCGACAGATACGCAGTATTTT
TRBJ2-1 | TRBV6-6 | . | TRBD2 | CASSPQGLAGNEQFF | TGTGCCAGCAGTCCACAGGGACTAGCGGGAAATGAGCAGTTCTTC
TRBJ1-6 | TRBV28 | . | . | CASSFIKSSYNSPLHF | TGTGCCAGCAGTTTTATCAAGAGCTCCTATAATTCACCCCTCCACTTT
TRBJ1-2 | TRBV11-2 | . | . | CASSWDWGGYTF | TGTGCCAGCAGCTGGGACTGGGGTGGCTACACCTTC
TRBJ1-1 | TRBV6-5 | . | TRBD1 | CASSSPRDRGGTEAFF | TGTGCCAGCAGTTCGCCTCGGGACAGGGGAGGCACTGAAGCTTTCTTT
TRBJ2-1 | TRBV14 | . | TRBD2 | CASSRSGGPTNEQFF | TGTGCCAGCAGCCGTAGCGGGGGGCCGACGAATGAGCAGTTCTTC
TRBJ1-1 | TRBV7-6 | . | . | CASSLVVPGVTNTEAFF | TGTGCCAGCAGCTTAGTTGTACCGGGGGTTACGAACACTGAAGCTTTCTTT
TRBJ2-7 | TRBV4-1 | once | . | CASSQDRENEQYF | TGCGCCAGCAGCCAAGATCGGGAAAACGAGCAGTACTTC
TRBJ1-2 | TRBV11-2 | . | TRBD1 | CASSQTGANANYGYTF | TGTGCCAGCAGTCAGACAGGGGCGAACGCTAACTATGGCTACACCTTC
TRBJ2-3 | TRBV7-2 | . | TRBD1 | CASSFDRDSTDTQYF | TGTGCCAGCAGCTTTGACAGGGATAGCACAGATACGCAGTATTTT
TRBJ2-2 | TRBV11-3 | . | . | CASSGGTVNTGELFF | TGTGCCAGCAGCGGCGGGACAGTGAACACCGGGGAGCTGTTTTTT
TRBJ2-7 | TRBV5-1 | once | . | CASSLGPGSSYEQYF | TGCGCCAGCAGCTTGGGACCGGGGAGCTCCTACGAGCAGTACTTC
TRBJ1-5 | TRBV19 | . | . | CASSPKQGVQPQHF | TGTGCCAGTAGCCCCAAGCAAGGGGTGCAGCCCCAGCATTTT
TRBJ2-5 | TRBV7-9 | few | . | CASSLGLVEETQYF | TGTGCCAGCAGCTTAGGACTAGTCGAAGAGACCCAGTACTTC
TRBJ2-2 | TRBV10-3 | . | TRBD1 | CAIRGTGNTGELFF | TGTGCCATCAGGGGGACAGGAAACACCGGGGAGCTGTTTTTT
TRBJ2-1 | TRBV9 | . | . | CASSVGGGRDEQFF | TGTGCCAGCAGCGTAGGGGGGGGCCGGGATGAGCAGTTCTTC
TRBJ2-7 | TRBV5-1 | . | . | CASSSVSTGTEQYF | TGCGCCAGCAGCTCCGTTTCAACCGGGACAGAGCAGTACTTC
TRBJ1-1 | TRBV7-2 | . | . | CASSSFGHFEAFF | TGTGCCAGCAGCTCGTTTGGACACTTTGAAGCTTTCTTT
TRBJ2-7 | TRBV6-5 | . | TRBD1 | CASRRGSQGTYEQYF | TGTGCCAGCAGGAGGGGGTCACAGGGGACCTACGAGCAGTACTTC
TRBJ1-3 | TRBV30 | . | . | CAWARPGVAGNTIYF | TGTGCCTGGGCCCGCCCCGGGGTGGCTGGAAACACCATATATTTT
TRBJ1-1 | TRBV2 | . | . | CASGITANTEAFF | TGTGCCAGCGGCATTACAGCAAACACTGAAGCTTTCTTT
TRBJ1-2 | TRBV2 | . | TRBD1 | CASSEGTGPYGYTF | TGTGCCAGCAGTGAAGGGACAGGGCCCTATGGCTACACCTTC
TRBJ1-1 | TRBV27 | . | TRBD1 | CASSKGGWDTEAFF | TGTGCCAGCAGCAAAGGGGGCTGGGACACTGAAGCTTTCTTT
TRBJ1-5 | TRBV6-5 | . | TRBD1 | CASSQTGGANQPQHF | TGTGCCAGCAGCCAGACAGGGGGCGCGAATCAGCCCCAGCATTTT
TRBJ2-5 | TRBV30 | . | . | CASIPGTEQETQYF | TGTGCCTCCATCCCGGGAACAGAGCAAGAGACCCAGTACTTC
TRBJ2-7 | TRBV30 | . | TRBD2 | CAWSSGAPHSYEQYF | TGTGCCTGGAGTAGCGGGGCCCCCCACTCCTACGAGCAGTACTTC
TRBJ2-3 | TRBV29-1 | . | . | CSVFKGATDTQYF | TGCAGCGTCTTTAAGGGAGCGACAGATACGCAGTATTTT
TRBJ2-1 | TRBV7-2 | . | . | CASSNNGHLEQFF | TGTGCCAGCAGCAATAACGGACACCTTGAGCAGTTCTTC
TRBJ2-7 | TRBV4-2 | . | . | CASSQDPLRGLESSYEQYF | TGTGCCAGCAGCCAAGATCCCCTACGGGGGTTGGAGAGCTCCTACGAGCAGTACTTC
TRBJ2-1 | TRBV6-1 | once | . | CASTAAGNEQFF | TGTGCCAGCACCGCGGCGGGCAATGAGCAGTTCTTC
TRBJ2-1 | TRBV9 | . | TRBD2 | CASSVDERGPYNEQFF | TGTGCCAGCAGCGTAGACGAGCGGGGGCCCTACAATGAGCAGTTCTTC
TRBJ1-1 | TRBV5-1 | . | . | CASSHKGDNEAFF | TGCGCCAGCAGCCACAAGGGGGATAACGAAGCTTTCTTT
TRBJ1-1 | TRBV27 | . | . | CASRALTSGTEAFF | TGTGCCAGCAGAGCACTGACCAGCGGCACTGAAGCTTTCTTT
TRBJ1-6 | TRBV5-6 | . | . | CASSYGGISYNSPLHF | TGTGCCAGCAGCTATGGCGGGATCTCCTATAATTCACCCCTCCACTTT
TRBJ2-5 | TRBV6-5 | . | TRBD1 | CASSYGQDKETQYF | TGTGCCAGCAGTTACGGACAGGATAAAGAGACCCAGTACTTC
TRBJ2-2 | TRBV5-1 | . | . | CASAGGYSTGELFF | TGCGCCAGCGCTGGGGGCTACAGCACCGGGGAGCTGTTTTTT
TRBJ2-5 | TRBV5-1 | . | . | CASSRTGFQETQYF | TGCGCCAGCAGCCGTACAGGGTTCCAAGAGACCCAGTACTTC
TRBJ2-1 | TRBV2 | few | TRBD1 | CASGNDRGAYNEQFF | TGTGCCAGTGGAAACGACAGGGGGGCCTACAATGAGCAGTTCTTC
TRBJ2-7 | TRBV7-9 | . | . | CASTSRGSYEQYF | TGTGCCAGCACCTCTAGGGGGTCCTACGAGCAGTACTTC
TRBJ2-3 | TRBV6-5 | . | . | CASRSSGTDTQYF | TGTGCCAGCAGATCCAGCGGCACAGATACGCAGTATTTT
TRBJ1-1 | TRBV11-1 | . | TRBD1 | CASSSGRTGANTEAFF | TGTGCCAGCAGCTCGGGACGGACAGGGGCGAACACTGAAGCTTTCTTT
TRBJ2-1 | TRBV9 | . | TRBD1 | CASSATGTGQHNEQFF | TGTGCCAGCAGCGCGACCGGGACAGGGCAACACAATGAGCAGTTCTTC
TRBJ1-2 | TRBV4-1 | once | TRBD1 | CASTLDREAYYGYTF | TGCGCCAGCACCCTGGACAGGGAGGCCTACTATGGCTACACCTTC
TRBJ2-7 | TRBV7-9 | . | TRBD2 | CASSFAGGNEQYF | TGTGCCAGCAGCTTCGCGGGGGGTAACGAGCAGTACTTC
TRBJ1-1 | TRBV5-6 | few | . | CASSLVGSGNTEAFF | TGTGCCAGCAGCTTGGTTGGGAGTGGGAACACTGAAGCTTTCTTT
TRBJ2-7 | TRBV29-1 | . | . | CSVEDLQGEEF | TGCAGCGTTGAAGATCTACAGGGAGAGGAGTTC
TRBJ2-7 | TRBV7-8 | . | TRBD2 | CASSFSRGAGAYEQYF | TGTGCCAGCAGCTTTAGCCGAGGTGCGGGGGCCTACGAGCAGTACTTC
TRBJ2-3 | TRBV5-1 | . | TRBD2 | CASSLSPGGTDTQYF | TGCGCCAGCAGCCTCTCCCCGGGGGGTACAGATACGCAGTATTTT
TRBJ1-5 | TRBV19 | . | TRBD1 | CASSIGDRLNQPQHF | TGTGCCAGTAGTATAGGGGACAGGTTGAATCAGCCCCAGCATTTT
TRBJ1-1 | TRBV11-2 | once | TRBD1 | CASSLVDRVMNTEAFF | TGTGCCAGCAGCTTAGTTGACAGGGTTATGAACACTGAAGCTTTCTTT
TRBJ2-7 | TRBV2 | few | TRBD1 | CASLEQGALLEQYF | TGTGCCAGCCTGGAACAGGGGGCCCTCCTTGAGCAGTACTTC
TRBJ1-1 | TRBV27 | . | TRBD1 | CASSSPHLDRGVREAFF | TGTGCCAGCAGTTCCCCCCACCTTGACAGGGGAGTGAGGGAAGCTTTCTTT
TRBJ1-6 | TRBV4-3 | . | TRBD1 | CASSQDGQGGSPLHF | TGCGCCAGCAGCCAAGATGGACAGGGGGGTTCACCCCTCCACTTT